This T cell receptor (beta chain) stems from a study of vaccination effects on CD4 cells after COVID-19. Concerning this clone itself: Antigen: not known.

Germline CDR1 LNHDA, CDR2 SQIVND (reference sequence). V lost 5 bases to trimming and J lost 0 bases; unmatched junction nucleotides: 7. The CDR3 consists of 16 residues. Sequencing followed a ViraFEST assay step that expanded antigen-specific CD4+ T cells with viral peptide pools. After more than 8 days in culture, the CD4+ T cells were isolated. Previously uninfected by SARS-CoV-2, the vaccine recipients also showed negative nucleocapsid antibodies. The data were produced by immunoSEQ multiplex PCR, yet TCRdb's version contains in-frame clones alone and is incomplete. The sample contains tens of thousands of clones, around 80% of which appear only once.

The chain has TRBV19 and TRBJ1-5, with 7 positions matching TRBD1. The input for sequencing was CD4+ T cells from PBMCs cultured with SARS-CoV-2 spike peptides, taken before COVID-19 vaccination. The sequence came from a human donor who received a COVID-19 vaccine. Here the CDR3 reads CASSVLQGYSNQPQHF. As DNA, the CDR3 is TGTGCCAGTAGTGTGCTACAGGGGTATAGCAATCAGCCCCAGCATTTT.